This TCR beta chain was captured by sequencing in a study of cytotoxic CD8 clonotypes in ibrutinib-treated CLL. This clone was detected only a few times. The CDR3 totals 17 residues. CDR1 SGHRS and CDR2 YFSETQ come from the germline V gene. Trimming removed 1 base at V and 0 bases at J, with 14 bases between. Produced via immunoSEQ multiplex PCR; TCRdb's table is partial and in-frame only. In the table there are some 43,000 clones, about 70% of which are singletons. The J gene is TRBJ2-1, the V gene TRBV5-1, with D unresolved. The specimen comprised PBMCs, sampled after 12 months of ibrutinib treatment. The source of this sequence is a human donor with chronic lymphocytic leukemia. CDR3 residues: CASSLRIGRSSYNEQFF. The CDR3 coding sequence is TGCGCCAGCAGCTTGAGGATTGGGCGGTCCTCCTACAATGAGCAGTTCTTC.